A single sample gave rise to the 32 T cell receptor beta chains below, sequenced in a study of T cell responses to AZD1222 COVID-19 vaccine. This table comes from immunoSEQ multiplex PCR, and its TCRdb copy is limited to in-frame clones, with some not included. The sample yields about 150,000 clones, more than 90% seen once. The sequences come from peripheral blood, collected on day 0 of AZD1222 vaccination. Receptor source: an adult in good health.

The chain's CDR3 is CATSDQGPNEKLFF. The CDR3 nucleotides are TGTGCCACCAGTGATCAAGGACCTAATGAAAAACTGTTTTTT. This chain links TRBV24-1 with TRBJ1-4; D remains ambiguous. The CDR3 is made up of 14 amino acids. Trimming took off 3 bases at V and 3 bases at J, with 7 bases between the two ends. Germline assignment: CDR1 KGHDR and CDR2 SFDVKD.

This chain uses TRBV5-1 with TRBJ1-1; 11 bases line up with TRBD1. Germline V CDR1 and CDR2: SGHRS, YFSETQ. Trimming at V came to 7 bases and at J to 11 bases, leaving 10 bases not matched to a gene. This CDR3 comprises 13 residues. The DNA for the CDR3 is TGCGCCAGCTCTCCGGGACAGGGGGTTTTGGCTTTCTTT. Translated: CASSPGQGVLAFF.

The CDR3 region is CASSLVSIGYTF. The CDR3, as DNA: TGTGCCAGCAGTCTAGTCAGCATCGGCTACACCTTC. The chain uses TRBV12-3 or TRBV12-4 and TRBJ1-2; no definite D call. With 5 bases removed from V and 8 bases from J, the gap between germline ends came to 12 bases. The CDR3 is made up of 12 amino acids.

The CDR3 DNA sequence: TGTGCCAGCAGCCTGGCGGGAGGGCAGGGTACGCAGTATTTT. As protein: CASSLAGGQGTQYF. This rearrangement joins TRBV4-2 to TRBJ2-3, with 9 bases aligning to TRBD2. The germline V gene has CDR1 LGHNA and CDR2 YNFKEQ. This CDR3 region has 14 residues. Germline trimming cut 4 bases from V and 8 bases from J; bases unmatched to any gene: 7.

This clone has a single count. The CDR3 DNA reads TGTGCCAGCAGCTGGGTGGATTCGAATTCACCCCTCCACTTT. It translates to CASSWVDSNSPLHF. The V call is TRBV7-2, the J call TRBJ1-6; D uncertain. This CDR3 is 14 amino acids long. V was cut by 4 bases and J by 7 bases, with 11 bases left in between. Germline CDR1 SGHTA, CDR2 FQGNSA.

The chain joins TRBV9 to TRBJ1-3, with no clear D. V lost 0 bases and J 0 bases, leaving 10 bases between the germline ends. This CDR3 has 16 amino acids. The germline gives CDR1 SGDLS, CDR2 YYNGEE. CDR3 DNA: TGTGCCAGCAGCGTAGGTCACGGAAGCTCTGGAAACACCATATATTTT. Translated, it gives CASSVGHGSSGNTIYF.

The V and J genes are TRBV7-6 and TRBJ2-7; D tentatively fits TRBD1 or TRBD2 (5 bases each). Trimming cost V 8 bases and J 6 bases, with 11 bases left between them. CDR3 length: 11 residues. CDR1 is SGHVS, CDR2 FNYEAQ, per germline. CDR3 sequence reads: CASRLGGEQYF. Here the CDR3 DNA reads TGTGCCAGCCGTCTTGGGGGCGAGCAGTACTTC.

The chain has TRBV20-1 and TRBJ2-1; TRBD2 matches 8 bases. Per the germline V gene, CDR1 is DFQATT and CDR2 is SNEGSKA (reference sequence). J gave up 7 bases and V 3 bases, and 11 bases lay outside the gene matches. There are 15 residues in the CDR3. CDR3 residues: CSASSSGRNANEQFF. CDR3 nucleotide sequence: TGCAGTGCTAGTAGCAGCGGGAGAAATGCTAATGAGCAGTTCTTC.

The rearrangement joins TRBV7-3 to TRBJ2-5, with TRBD2 as a possible D gene (6 bases). Germline CDR1 SGHTA, CDR2 FQGTGA. Trimming left V 2 bases short and J 6 bases short, with 10 bases between. This CDR3 region has 13 residues. The CDR3 DNA is TGTGCCAGCAGCTTAGGCGGGGCTAAGACCCAGTACTTC. Its protein product is CASSLGGAKTQYF.

The table lists this clone with a count of one. The chain links TRBV6-2 or TRBV6-3 to TRBJ2-4; 10 bases are shared with TRBD2. Trimming cost V 5 bases and J 0 bases; bases outside gene matches: 4. This CDR3 region has 16 residues. Germline V gives CDR1 MNHEY, CDR2 SVGEGT. The CDR3 DNA reads TGTGCCAGCAGTACAGGACTAGCGGTAGCCAAAAACATTCAGTACTTC. It codes for CASSTGLAVAKNIQYF.

The chain carries TRBV30 and TRBJ1-6; D gene unclear. Germline CDR1 reads GTSNPN; CDR2 reads SVGIG (reference sequence). CDR3 size: 13 residues. The germline V and J ends were trimmed by 2 bases and 6 bases, with 8 bases remaining between them. The CDR3 sequence is CAWSPGSNSPLHF. The CDR3, as DNA: TGTGCCTGGAGTCCGGGCAGTAATTCACCCCTCCACTTT.

Details on this clone: Other DNA variants within this sample encode the same CDR3. The chain couples TRBV7-8 to TRBJ1-1, with TRBD1 as a possible D gene (5 bases). The V end lost 1 base, the J end lost 5 bases, and 8 bases lay between the germline ends. The CDR3 loop spans 13 amino acids. Germline CDR1 SGHVS, CDR2 FQNEAQ. CDR3 DNA sequence: TGTGCCAGCAGCTTAGGTGGGGGTACTGAAGCTTTCTTT. This translates into CASSLGGGTEAFF.

The chain recombines TRBV27 with TRBJ1-2; 8 nucleotides match TRBD1. This CDR3 is 14 amino acids long. The junction had 12 bases not matched to a gene; V was cut back by 7 bases and J by 8 bases. CDR1 and CDR2 (germline): MNHEY, SMNVEV (reference sequence). The CDR3 bases are TGTGCCAGCACCGGGACCGGGACAGGAGAAGGCTACACCTTC. Translation: CASTGTGTGEGYTF.

This chain joins TRBV18 and TRBJ1-5; 9 nucleotides align to TRBD1. The CDR3 consists of 14 residues. The germline V gene has CDR1 KGHSH and CDR2 LQKENI. The ends lost 3 bases at V and 4 bases at J; junction bases unmatched: 1. The CDR3 nucleotides are TGTGCCAGCTCACCTGGACAGGGGAATCAGCCCCAGCATTTT. As protein: CASSPGQGNQPQHF.

The chain joins TRBV30 to TRBJ1-5, with 7 bases matching TRBD1. Germline V gene data show CDR1 as GTSNPN and CDR2 as SVGIG (reference sequence). The CDR3 runs to 15 residues. V gave up 1 base and J gave up 6 bases; unmatched junction bases: 9. CDR3 sequence reads: CAWSALAGGGQPQHF. The CDR3 DNA sequence: TGTGCCTGGAGTGCCCTCGCAGGGGGGGGTCAGCCCCAGCATTTT.

The CDR3 loop is CASSLDPGARWDEQFF. DNA for the CDR3: TGTGCCAGCAGCTTAGATCCGGGGGCCAGGTGGGATGAGCAGTTCTTC. The chain recombines TRBV11-2 with TRBJ2-1; D tentatively fits TRBD1 or TRBD2 (6 bases each). Germline values: CDR1 SGHAT, CDR2 FQNNGV. The V end lost 0 bases, the J end lost 8 bases, and 17 bases lay between the germline ends. The CDR3 is 16 residues long.

The chain is built from TRBV5-5 and TRBJ1-2; 8 bases map to TRBD1. Germline loops: CDR1 SGHKS, CDR2 YYEKEE (reference sequence). The length of the CDR3 is 15 residues. The V and J ends lost 6 bases and 4 bases, in that order; junction bases with no gene match: 11. The CDR3 DNA is TGTGCCAGCACTTCCGGACAGGGAATTATCTATGGCTACACCTTC. This translates into CASTSGQGIIYGYTF.

The chain joins TRBV18 to TRBJ2-7; 11 bases are shared with TRBD2. The ends lost 6 bases at V and 0 bases at J; junction bases unmatched: 4. The germline gives CDR1 KGHSH, CDR2 LQKENI. This CDR3 has 15 amino acids. CDR3 region: CASSRTSGSSYEQYF. The CDR3 DNA follows: TGTGCCAGCTCCCGCACTAGCGGGAGCTCCTACGAGCAGTACTTC.

A single count supports this clone. The V gene is TRBV19, the J gene TRBJ2-1; unclear D gene. The V end was cut by 3 bases, the J end by 5 bases, with 8 bases between. CDR1 LNHDA and CDR2 SQIVND come from the germline V gene (reference sequence). The CDR3 runs to 13 residues. The chain's CDR3 is CASSIQANNEQFF. In DNA form, the CDR3 reads TGTGCCAGTAGTATTCAGGCCAACAATGAGCAGTTCTTC.

This chain connects TRBV30 to TRBJ1-5, with D possibly matching TRBD1 (5 bases). V lost 0 bases and J lost 9, with 15 bases in between. Germline CDR1 is GTSNPN and CDR2 is SVGIG (reference sequence). This CDR3 has 14 residues. The DNA for the CDR3 is TGTGCCTGGAGTGTTGAGAGGGGCGGAGGGCCCCAGCATTTT. It translates to CAWSVERGGGPQHF.

This chain joins TRBV14 and TRBJ2-2; no reliable D call. Germline V gives CDR1 SGHDN, CDR2 FVKESK. The CDR3 extends over 13 amino acids. Trimming took 2 bases from V and 4 from J, leaving 5 bases between them. The CDR3 here is CASSQLATGELFF. The CDR3 DNA is TGTGCCAGCAGCCAATTGGCCACCGGGGAGCTGTTTTTT.

The V and J genes are TRBV2 and TRBJ2-3; D is ambiguous. The length of the CDR3 is 13 residues. CDR1 and CDR2 (germline): SNHLY, FYNNEI. The germline V and J ends were trimmed by 8 bases and 6 bases, with 15 bases remaining between them. This chain's CDR3 is CASEGTRADTQYF. The CDR3, as DNA: TGTGCCAGCGAAGGAACTCGAGCGGATACGCAGTATTTT.

The chain joins TRBV5-6 to TRBJ1-6; no firm D call. V dropped 7 bases and J dropped 0 bases, with 8 bases sitting between them. The germline CDR1 and CDR2 sequences are SGHDT and YYEEEE. The CDR3 is 14 residues long. The CDR3 sequence: CASAPRSYNSPLHF. The CDR3 nucleotides are TGTGCCAGCGCCCCCCGCTCCTATAATTCACCCCTCCACTTT.

Only one count was recorded for this clone. The chain links TRBV18 to TRBJ1-5; D is uncertain. The CDR3 is made up of 14 amino acids. V gave up 6 bases and J gave up 5 bases, with 14 bases separating them. Germline V lookup: CDR1 KGHSH, CDR2 LQKENI. The CDR3 spells CASSPQAADQPQHF. The CDR3 bases are TGTGCCAGCTCTCCTCAGGCGGCGGATCAGCCCCAGCATTTT.

This clone was observed once. The chain recombines TRBV7-3 with TRBJ2-7; 10 positions agree with TRBD2. From germline, CDR1 is SGHTA and CDR2 FQGTGA. V lost 3 bases and J lost 5; bases outside the gene matches: 10. The CDR3 has 16 residues. The CDR3 DNA reads TGTGCCAGCAGCTTCGGACTAGCGGAGGGAGGACACGAGCAGTACTTC. This sequence encodes CASSFGLAEGGHEQYF.

Only a few counts were recorded for this clone. V usage is TRBV7-2 and J usage is TRBJ1-2, with 7 bases matching TRBD1. The CDR3 consists of 19 residues. In germline, CDR1 is SGHTA, CDR2 FQGNSA. The junction had 17 bases not matched to a gene; V was cut back by 3 bases and J by 1 base. CDR3 nucleotide sequence: TGTGCCAGCAGCTTTCTGACCGGGACAGCTTATGGGTTTAACTATGGCTACACCTTC. This sequence encodes CASSFLTGTAYGFNYGYTF.

The genes are TRBV19 and TRBJ1-2; 7 bases fit TRBD1. The CDR3 spans 17 residues. Trimming cost V 6 bases and J 0 bases; bases outside gene matches: 13. Germline V CDR1 and CDR2: LNHDA, SQIVND (reference sequence). The CDR3 bases are TGTGCCAGTAGGCCCCAGGGGGAATATTCCCCTAACTATGGCTACACCTTC. Amino acid sequence: CASRPQGEYSPNYGYTF.

CDR3 loop: CASSSDIGNTIYF. CDR3 nucleotides: TGCGCCAGCAGCTCAGACATTGGAAACACCATATATTTT. The chain couples TRBV5-1 to TRBJ1-3; unclear D gene. Germline assignment: CDR1 SGHRS and CDR2 YFSETQ. This CDR3 is built from 13 residues. Deletions cut 3 bases from V and 3 bases from J, with 7 bases between.

The J gene is TRBJ1-6, the V gene TRBV19; D is unresolved. The ends were cut back, 1 base at V and 9 bases at J, with 7 bases in the middle. The CDR3 has 13 residues. Germline V lookup: CDR1 LNHDA, CDR2 SQIVND (reference sequence). CDR3 coding DNA: TGTGCCAGTAGTATAGGGGCGGGTTCACCCCTCCACTTT. It is translated as CASSIGAGSPLHF. Full variable domain (remainder filled in from reference TRBV19 and TRBJ1-6): DGGITQSPKYLFRKEGQNVTLSCEQNLNHDAMYWYRQDPGQGLRLIYYSQIVNDFQKGDIAEGYSVSREKKESFPLTVTSAQKNPTAFYLCASSIGAGSPLHFGNGTRLTVT.

In this sample, this clone turned up a few times. Other DNA sequences within the sample encode an identical CDR3. The chain links TRBV6-1 to TRBJ2-7; TRBD2 matches at 11 bases. In germline, CDR1 is MNHNS, CDR2 SASEGT. This CDR3 is 15 amino acids long. The V and J ends lost 1 base and 3 bases, in that order; junction bases with no gene match: 2. The CDR3 DNA follows: TGTGCCAGCAGTGAAGGACTAGCGGGGAGCTACGAGCAGTACTTC. Translation gives CASSEGLAGSYEQYF.

The chain uses TRBV7-2 and TRBJ1-4; D is perhaps TRBD1 (6 bases). The germline gives CDR1 SGHTA, CDR2 FQGNSA. V lost 7 bases to trimming and J lost 6 bases, with 15 bases between them. This CDR3 spans 14 amino acids. CDR3 amino acids: CASTKVKGDEKLFF. The CDR3, as DNA: TGTGCCAGCACCAAAGTGAAGGGGGATGAAAAACTGTTTTTT.

The chain combines TRBV12-3 or TRBV12-4 with TRBJ1-1; TRBD1 aligns across 7 bases. V was pared by 7 bases and J by 1 base, with 3 bases of the junction left unmatched. The CDR3 extends over 13 amino acids. CDR3 in amino acids: CASIRQGNTEAFF. CDR3 in DNA: TGTGCCAGCATCCGACAGGGGAACACTGAAGCTTTCTTT.